Shown below are 27 T cell receptor beta chains from a single sample sequenced in a study of T-cell reconstitution after alpha-beta-depleted transplantation in children. As it was prepared, the TCRbeta library received unique molecular identifiers. One entry per CDR3 protein results from TCRdb running MiXCR on the PCR reads. The sample comprises 500,000 to 750,000 distinct CDR3 sequences, about an eighth of which are singletons, and 2.2% rests with the top ten. Here the sequenced sample was PBMCs, mostly from graft donor cells, taken 360 days after TCRalphabeta/CD19-depleted stem cell transplant. The receptors stem from a male patient younger than 18 who had a stem cell transplant for acute myeloid leukemia, so the T cells may come from the graft donor.

The chain employs TRBV6-5 and TRBJ2-7; D possibly corresponds to TRBD1 (6 bases). V was shortened by 2 bases and J by 5 bases, with 16 bases between the two germline ends. Germline V gene data show CDR1 as MNHEY and CDR2 as SVGAGI. This CDR3 region has 15 residues. DNA of the CDR3: TGTGCCAGCAGTTACCTTCCACAGGGTGTCGACGAGCAGTACTTC. Protein product: CASSYLPQGVDEQYF.

This clonotype was found many times. The chain is built from TRBV29-1 and TRBJ2-1, with D possibly being TRBD1 (6 bases). CDR1 is SQVTM, CDR2 ANQGSEA, per germline. Trimming took off 4 bases at V and 0 bases at J, with 7 bases between the two ends. CDR3 size: 13 residues. CDR3 loop: CSVVGASYNEQFF. The CDR3 coding sequence is TGCAGCGTTGTGGGGGCCTCCTACAATGAGCAGTTCTTC.

This clonotype was recorded many times. The rearrangement joins TRBV28 to TRBJ2-7; no definite D call. V lost 3 bases, J lost 0 bases, and 18 bases lay in between. The CDR3 spans 17 residues. CDR1 MDHEN and CDR2 SYDVKM come from the germline V gene. The CDR3 DNA follows: TGTGCCAGCAGTTTTTTTTTCGGCGGAGAGAGCTCCTACGAGCAGTACTTC. It codes for CASSFFFGGESSYEQYF.

V is TRBV6-5 and J is TRBJ2-1; TRBD2 agrees at 14 bases. V shed 5 bases and J 0 bases; nucleotides not matched to a gene: 6. CDR1 and CDR2 (germline): MNHEY, SVGAGI. This CDR3 is 18 amino acids long. CDR3 DNA: TGTGCCAGCAGTACTACGGGACTAGCGGGGGACTCCTACAATGAGCAGTTCTTC. Translating gives CASSTTGLAGDSYNEQFF.

This clonotype appeared a few times. The chain combines TRBV3-1 with TRBJ2-1, with unresolved D. There are 13 residues in the CDR3. Trimming pared 1 base from V and 11 bases from J, leaving 12 bases between. The germline V gene has CDR1 LGHDT and CDR2 YNNKEL (reference sequence). Written as DNA, the CDR3 is TGTGCCAGCAGCCAAGCCGACATCCTCAAGCAGTTCTTC. It translates to CASSQADILKQFF.

This clonotype was picked up many times. The rearrangement joins TRBV6-2 or TRBV6-3 to TRBJ2-4; D is undetermined. This CDR3 is built from 13 residues. The V and J ends lost 2 bases and 6 bases respectively, with 8 bases between them. Germline lookup yields CDR1 MNHEY and CDR2 SVGEGT. The CDR3, as DNA: TGTGCCAGCAGTTACGATCCGGGAAACATTCAGTACTTC. The encoded protein is CASSYDPGNIQYF.

This clonotype was seen at least ten times. The rearrangement uses TRBV29-1 and TRBJ1-5; 10 bases line up with TRBD1. The V segment lost 6 bases and the J segment 4 bases; nucleotides outside the gene matches: 9. CDR3 size: 15 residues. CDR1 and CDR2 from the germline V gene are SQVTM and ANQGSEA. The CDR3 region is CSVGDRDRGNQPQHF. The CDR3 nucleotides read TGCAGCGTGGGAGACCGGGACAGGGGAAATCAGCCCCAGCATTTT.

This clonotype has ten or more counts. This chain links TRBV29-1 with TRBJ2-5; D is perhaps TRBD1 or TRBD2 (5 bases each). The CDR3 runs 15 residues. The germline gives CDR1 SQVTM, CDR2 ANQGSEA. V was cut by 3 bases and J by 2 bases, with 16 bases left in between. The chain's CDR3 is CSVDRGTSWQETQYF. The CDR3 DNA reads as TGCAGCGTTGACCGAGGGACCTCCTGGCAAGAGACCCAGTACTTC.

In this sample, this clonotype turned up many times. The chain employs TRBV5-1 and TRBJ2-7; D possibly corresponds to TRBD2 (6 bases). Per the germline V gene, CDR1 is SGHRS and CDR2 is YFSETQ. This CDR3 is 14 amino acids long. V was cut by 5 bases and J by 1 base, with 13 bases left in between. In DNA, the CDR3 is TGCGCCAGCAGACCTGGGGGGACGTCCTACGAGCAGTACTTC. Its translation: CASRPGGTSYEQYF.

This clonotype came up a few times. V usage is TRBV4-1 and J usage is TRBJ2-1, with TRBD2 matching over 16 bases. With V trimmed by 2 bases and J by 4 bases, 11 bases remained unmatched. Per the germline V gene, CDR1 is MGHRA and CDR2 is YSYEKL. There are 20 residues in the CDR3. CDR3 DNA: TGCGCCAGCAGCCAACCCCGGGGACTAGCGGGAGGGCGGCAATACAATGAGCAGTTCTTC. Translation: CASSQPRGLAGGRQYNEQFF.

This clonotype was seen at least ten times. The chain recombines TRBV28 with TRBJ1-1; the D gene is possibly TRBD1 (5 bases). The CDR3 consists of 14 residues. V was shortened by 3 bases and J by 3 bases, with 11 bases between the two germline ends. In germline, CDR1 is MDHEN, CDR2 SYDVKM. As DNA, the CDR3 is TGTGCCAGCAGTTTCCAGGGTTGGGACACTGAAGCTTTCTTT. Translated: CASSFQGWDTEAFF.

This chain uses TRBV20-1 with TRBJ2-5, with D possibly TRBD1 on 5 matching bases. Trimming removed 4 bases at V and 2 bases at J, with 20 bases between. The CDR3 consists of 16 residues. Per germline, CDR1 DFQATT and CDR2 SNEGSKA (reference sequence). The CDR3 DNA follows: TGCAGTGCTAATAGAGCCCAGGACACCTTTCAAGAGACCCAGTACTTC. This codes for CSANRAQDTFQETQYF.

This clonotype was counted only a few times. The chain has TRBV29-1 and TRBJ2-2; TRBD2 aligns across 7 bases. CDR3 length: 13 residues. Germline values: CDR1 SQVTM, CDR2 ANQGSEA. J gave up 3 bases and V 7 bases, and 5 bases lay outside the gene matches. This chain's CDR3 is CSAGRAYTGELFF. CDR3 DNA sequence: TGCAGCGCTGGGAGGGCCTACACCGGGGAGCTGTTTTTT.

J is TRBJ2-2 and V is TRBV7-2, with D perhaps TRBD2 (5 bases). The CDR3 loop spans 14 amino acids. Germline loops: CDR1 SGHTA, CDR2 FQGNSA. Trimming removed 4 bases at V and 6 bases at J, with 12 bases between. This chain's CDR3 is CASSSVREAGELFF. Here the CDR3 DNA reads TGTGCCAGCAGCTCGGTTCGGGAAGCCGGGGAGCTGTTTTTT.

The V gene is TRBV18, the J gene TRBJ1-1; maybe TRBD1 (5 bases). The V gene lost 1 base and the J gene lost 4 bases, with 13 bases spanning the gap. In germline, CDR1 is KGHSH, CDR2 LQKENI. The CDR3 runs to 15 residues. CDR3: CASSPQRGSGTEAFF. For the CDR3, the DNA is TGTGCCAGCTCACCACAGCGGGGCTCAGGCACTGAAGCTTTCTTT.

This clonotype has just a few counts. This chain joins TRBV20-1 and TRBJ2-1; no clear D. Trimming removed 5 bases from V and 0 bases from J, with 11 bases in between. Looked up from germline, CDR1 is DFQATT and CDR2 is SNEGSKA (reference sequence). CDR3 length: 14 amino acids. The CDR3 DNA sequence: TGCAGTGCTGCCGGGCGCAGCTCCTACAATGAGCAGTTCTTC. Its protein product is CSAAGRSSYNEQFF.

This clonotype was recorded many times. This chain's CDR3 is CASSSPGTEAFF. In nucleotides, the CDR3 is TGTGCCAGCAGTTCCCCCGGGACTGAAGCTTTCTTT. V is TRBV27 and J is TRBJ1-1; D unclear. This CDR3 is 12 amino acids long. Trimming took 4 bases from V and 5 from J, leaving 8 bases between them. Germline values: CDR1 MNHEY, CDR2 SMNVEV (reference sequence).

This clonotype turned up a few times. This could be a read error, since a much larger clone is one nucleotide away. V usage is TRBV7-2 and J usage is TRBJ2-5; D not resolved. From germline, CDR1 is SGHTA and CDR2 FQGNSA. The CDR3 runs to 12 residues. Trimming took 5 bases from V and 5 from J, leaving 9 bases between them. Here the CDR3 reads CASSPRLETQYF. CDR3 coding DNA: TGTGCCAGCAGCCCAAGGTTGGAGACCCAGTACTTC. Full variable domain (missing parts from reference TRBV7-2 and TRBJ2-5): GAGVSQSPSNKVTEKGKDVELRCDPISGHTALYWYRQSLGQGLEFLIYFQGNSAPDKSGLPSDRFSAERTGGSVSTLTIQRTQQEDSAVYLCASSPRLETQYFGPGTRLLVL.

The table lists this clonotype with a few counts. The V and J genes are TRBV30 and TRBJ2-1, with D tentatively TRBD2 (6 bases). Trimming left V 0 bases short and J 4 bases short, with 13 bases between. The CDR3 has 15 amino acids. Per germline, CDR1 GTSNPN and CDR2 SVGIG (reference sequence). As DNA, the CDR3 is TGTGCCTGGAGTGTTAGAGGACTACCTTACAATGAGCAGTTCTTC. As protein: CAWSVRGLPYNEQFF.

V and J are TRBV20-1 and TRBJ2-1, with D perhaps TRBD2 (6 bases). Germline CDR1 reads DFQATT; CDR2 reads SNEGSKA (reference sequence). Trimming removed 3 bases at V and 4 bases at J, with 16 bases between. The CDR3 spans 15 residues. The CDR3 here is CSARGLATGYNEQFF. In DNA, the CDR3 is TGCAGTGCTAGGGGTCTAGCGACCGGATACAATGAGCAGTTCTTC.

The chain employs TRBV24-1 and TRBJ2-1; 8 positions agree with TRBD2. V gave up 1 base and J gave up 0 bases; unmatched junction bases: 7. Germline CDR1 reads KGHDR; CDR2 reads SFDVKD. This CDR3 is built from 18 residues. In nucleotides, the CDR3 is TGTGCCACCAGTGATTTTCGGGGCGGGAGGAGCTCCTACAATGAGCAGTTCTTC. This translates into CATSDFRGGRSSYNEQFF.

This clonotype has at least ten counts. The chain uses TRBV9 and TRBJ2-1, with 9 bases lining up with TRBD2. V shed 4 bases and J 9 bases; nucleotides not matched to a gene: 14. Germline V lookup: CDR1 SGDLS, CDR2 YYNGEE. The CDR3 runs to 16 residues. CDR3: CASSPRSGSQAAEQFF. The CDR3, as DNA: TGTGCCAGCAGCCCCCGTAGCGGGAGCCAGGCGGCTGAGCAGTTCTTC.

This chain links TRBV7-2 with TRBJ2-7; D possibly uses TRBD1 or TRBD2 (5 bases each). Trimming cost V 4 bases and J 0 bases, with 10 bases left between them. CDR1 is SGHTA, CDR2 FQGNSA, per germline. The CDR3 length is 14 residues. The CDR3 coding sequence is TGTGCCAGCAGCTCCCGGGACCCCTCCTACGAGCAGTACTTC. It codes for CASSSRDPSYEQYF.

This clonotype has ten or more counts. This chain connects TRBV10-3 to TRBJ2-3; TRBD2 matches 9 bases. In germline, CDR1 is ENHRY, CDR2 SYGVKD. The CDR3 totals 14 residues. The ends lost 7 bases at V and 4 bases at J; junction bases unmatched: 6. In DNA, the CDR3 is TGTGCCATCAAACCTAGCGGGGAGTCAGATACGCAGTATTTT. Its translation is CAIKPSGESDTQYF.

This clonotype was picked up a small number of times. J is TRBJ1-5 and V is TRBV27; D gene unclear. Germline V gene lookup returns CDR1 MNHEY and CDR2 SMNVEV (reference sequence). This CDR3 has 15 residues. Trimming took 5 bases from V and 7 from J, leaving 18 bases between them. The CDR3: CASSPWTLENQPQHF. The CDR3 DNA follows: TGTGCCAGCAGTCCATGGACTTTGGAGAACCAGCCCCAGCATTTT.

The V gene is TRBV4-3, the J gene TRBJ2-3; 14 bases line up with TRBD2. This CDR3 contains 17 residues. Germline-derived CDR1 and CDR2 are LGHNA and YSLEER. The trim removed 3 bases at V and 5 bases at J, leaving 7 bases unmatched. This CDR3 reads CASSHTGTSGSGDTQYF. CDR3 DNA: TGCGCCAGCAGCCATACCGGGACTAGCGGGAGTGGAGATACGCAGTATTTT.

Turning to this clonotype: This may be a read error: a much more frequent sequence differs by one nucleotide. DNA of the CDR3: TGTGCCATCAAGGAGGGGCTGAGTAGCAATCAGCCCCATCATTTT. Protein product: CAIKEGLSSNQPHHF. The rearrangement links TRBV10-3 to TRBJ1-5, with D perhaps TRBD1 (5 bases). Germline V gives CDR1 ENHRY, CDR2 SYGVKD. This CDR3 has 15 residues.